This entry is about one T cell receptor (beta chain). The data were obtained in a study of T cell responses to AZD1222 COVID-19 vaccine. Sequencing used immunoSEQ multiplex PCR; TCRdb keeps in-frame clones, though not all of them. Among roughly 120,000 clones listed, roughly 86% were seen once. V was cut by 3 bases and J by 2 bases, with 8 bases left in between. Germline V gene data show CDR1 as WSHSY and CDR2 as SAAADI. The CDR3 is 15 residues long. V and J are TRBV10-2 and TRBJ2-6, with D perhaps matching TRBD2 (6 bases). This clonotype originated in an adult in good health. This specimen was peripheral blood, taken on day 0 of AZD1222 vaccination. The CDR3 reads CASSEPGAGANVLTF. The DNA of the CDR3 is TGCGCCAGCAGTGAACCGGGGGCTGGGGCCAACGTCCTGACTTTC.